Shown below are 19 T cell receptor beta chains from a single sample sequenced in a study of early stage breast cancer tumors. The assay was immunoSEQ multiplex PCR, and TCRdb's table has in-frame clones only and misses some. The repertoire holds fewer than 70,000 clones, around 80% seen once, with approximately 4.5% in the top ten. Sequenced sample: blood. The origin of the receptors is a person aged 35-49 years with breast cancer.

The chain recombines TRBV6-1 with TRBJ2-5; D tentatively fits TRBD1 or TRBD2 (5 bases each). The CDR3 sequence is 13 residues long. Per germline, CDR1 MNHNS and CDR2 SASEGT. The V and J ends lost 5 bases and 5 bases respectively, with 12 bases between them. The CDR3 sequence: CASSLPWGETQYF. The CDR3 DNA reads as TGTGCCAGCAGTCTTCCCTGGGGGGAGACCCAGTACTTC.

This clone was found once. This chain joins TRBV9 and TRBJ1-5; a possible D gene is TRBD1 (5 bases). Trimming cost V 0 bases and J 7 bases, with 14 bases left between them. There are 15 residues in the CDR3. Germline CDR1 SGDLS, CDR2 YYNGEE. The DNA of the CDR3 is TGTGCCAGCAGCGTAGGGGGGACCAGCGGCCAGCCCCAGCATTTT. As protein: CASSVGGTSGQPQHF.

V is TRBV10-2 and J is TRBJ1-1, with TRBD1 matching over 7 bases. This CDR3 has 15 residues. Germline CDR1 and CDR2: WSHSY and SAAADI. Trimming removed 0 bases from V and 4 bases from J; junction bases left unmatched: 5. The CDR3 sequence: CASSESSPGGTEAFF. The CDR3 DNA sequence: TGCGCCAGCAGTGAGTCGAGCCCAGGGGGCACTGAAGCTTTCTTT.

In its sample, this clone was seen a few times. CDR3 in amino acids: CASSSGTEDYEQYF. The CDR3 DNA reads TGTGCCAGCAGCTCCGGGACCGAAGACTACGAGCAGTACTTC. This chain joins TRBV13 and TRBJ2-7; perhaps D is TRBD1 or TRBD2 (5 bases each). V dropped 4 bases and J dropped 3 bases, with 13 bases sitting between them. CDR3 length: 14 amino acids. CDR1 PRHDT and CDR2 FYEKMQ come from the germline V gene (reference sequence).

This sequence joins TRBV10-3 and TRBJ2-1, with no clear D. The V gene lost 3 bases and the J gene lost 7 bases, with 13 bases spanning the gap. Germline CDR1 reads ENHRY; CDR2 reads SYGVKD. The CDR3 covers 14 residues. The CDR3 DNA follows: TGTGCCATCAGTGAAGAATTAGTGAGGAATGAGCAGTTCTTC. Translating it yields CAISEELVRNEQFF.

This clone was seen a handful of times. The CDR3 sequence: CASSLTVMNTEAFF. CDR3 coding DNA: TGTGCCAGCAGTTTGACAGTCATGAACACTGAAGCTTTCTTT. J is TRBJ1-1 and V is TRBV28, with D perhaps matching TRBD1 (5 bases). Germline CDR1 MDHEN, CDR2 SYDVKM. The CDR3 spans 14 residues. The ends were cut back, 3 bases at V and 0 bases at J, with 8 bases in the middle.

This clone was seen just once. The gene calls are TRBV5-1 and TRBJ1-1; no clear D. Germline V lookup: CDR1 SGHRS, CDR2 YFSETQ. Trimming stripped 0 bases from V and 8 bases from J, with 14 bases between. The CDR3 has 14 amino acids. CDR3 sequence: CASSLGLGREEAFF. The CDR3, as DNA: TGCGCCAGCAGCTTGGGGCTGGGAAGGGAAGAAGCTTTCTTT.

This chain links TRBV6-5 with TRBJ2-3; D remains ambiguous. CDR1 and CDR2 from the germline V gene are MNHEY and SVGAGI. The V end was cut by 2 bases, the J end by 2 bases, with 8 bases between. The length of the CDR3 is 14 residues. The CDR3 is CASSYMPYTDTQYF. The CDR3 nucleotides are TGTGCCAGCAGTTACATGCCCTACACAGATACGCAGTATTTT.

The rearrangement uses TRBV5-4 and TRBJ2-5, with D perhaps matching TRBD2 (5 bases). Per germline, CDR1 SGHNT and CDR2 YYREEE (reference sequence). CDR3 length: 13 amino acids. With 2 bases removed from V and 4 bases from J, the gap between germline ends came to 9 bases. The CDR3 here is CASSFRGRETQYF. CDR3 DNA sequence: TGTGCCAGCAGCTTTCGAGGGCGAGAGACCCAGTACTTC.

This rearrangement joins TRBV28 to TRBJ1-1; no firm D call. Germline assignment: CDR1 MDHEN and CDR2 SYDVKM. Trimming cost V 4 bases and J 0 bases, with 6 bases left between them. This CDR3 spans 13 amino acids. CDR3 region: CASSSGLNTEAFF. The CDR3 DNA follows: TGTGCCAGCAGTTCGGGCCTGAACACTGAAGCTTTCTTT.

The chain links TRBV28 to TRBJ2-1; 11 nucleotides align to TRBD1. There are 17 residues in the CDR3. Looked up from germline, CDR1 is MDHEN and CDR2 is SYDVKM. V gave up 6 bases and J gave up 8 bases; unmatched junction bases: 15. The CDR3 nucleotides read TGTGCCAGCAGATCGGGACAGGGGGTACTAGCGGAGGATGAGCAGTTCTTC. This gives the protein CASRSGQGVLAEDEQFF.

This chain joins TRBV19 and TRBJ1-1; 8 nucleotides line up with TRBD1. This CDR3 has 14 residues. CDR1 LNHDA and CDR2 SQIVND come from the germline V gene (reference sequence). The ends lost 5 bases at V and 4 bases at J; junction bases unmatched: 6. The CDR3 DNA follows: TGTGCCAGTAGTCCCCCCACAGGGGGCACTGAAGCTTTCTTT. Residues: CASSPPTGGTEAFF.

The rearrangement links TRBV4-1 to TRBJ2-2; 7 nucleotides agree with TRBD1. Germline V gene data show CDR1 as MGHRA and CDR2 as YSYEKL. The CDR3 sequence is 18 residues long. V lost 4 bases and J lost 6; bases outside the gene matches: 17. The CDR3 bases are TGCGCCAGCAGCCTCCTCCTCCGGGACAGAGGGTGGGCCGGGGAGCTGTTTTTT. Amino acid sequence: CASSLLLRDRGWAGELFF.

This clone has a single count. This sequence joins TRBV30 and TRBJ2-5, with TRBD2 identical over 13 bases. The CDR3 sequence is 14 residues long. Trimming at V came to 4 bases and at J to 4 bases, leaving 3 bases not matched to a gene. Germline V gene sequence: CDR1 GTSNPN, CDR2 SVGIG (reference sequence). The CDR3 DNA reads as TGTGCCTGGAACGGACTAGCGGGAGCAGAGACCCAGTACTTC. Its translation: CAWNGLAGAETQYF.

This chain's CDR3 is CASTEGGAPYF. The CDR3 DNA follows: TGTGCCAGCACCGAGGGGGGAGCCCCGTACTTC. The chain uses TRBV2 and TRBJ2-7, with D tentatively TRBD1 or TRBD2 (6 bases each). The CDR3 has 11 residues. CDR1 and CDR2 (germline): SNHLY, FYNNEI. V was trimmed by 7 bases and J by 12 bases, leaving 16 bases between them.

The rearrangement joins TRBV5-1 to TRBJ2-5, with 14 positions matching TRBD2. Looked up from germline, CDR1 is SGHRS and CDR2 is YFSETQ. This CDR3 spans 17 amino acids. The junction had 7 bases not matched to a gene; V was cut back by 4 bases and J by 2 bases. CDR3 region: CASSGGTSGSWQETQYF. Written as DNA, the CDR3 is TGCGCCAGCAGCGGGGGGACTAGCGGGAGTTGGCAAGAGACCCAGTACTTC.

V usage is TRBV4-2 and J usage is TRBJ2-7; TRBD2 matches at 11 bases. In germline, CDR1 is LGHNA, CDR2 YNFKEQ. This CDR3 comprises 15 residues. After removal of 5 bases from V and 6 bases from J, the junction contained 9 bases not matched to a gene. The CDR3 is CASSTQLAGDGEQYF. The CDR3 nucleotides read TGTGCCAGCAGCACACAACTAGCGGGAGATGGCGAGCAGTACTTC.

The chain recombines TRBV28 with TRBJ1-2, with D unclear. This CDR3 is 12 amino acids long. V was shortened by 3 bases and J by 3 bases, with 5 bases between the two germline ends. Germline lookup yields CDR1 MDHEN and CDR2 SYDVKM. The CDR3 spells CASSFNDYGYTF. The CDR3 nucleotides are TGTGCCAGCAGTTTTAACGACTATGGCTACACCTTC.

This chain links TRBV2 with TRBJ1-5; no clear D. The V gene lost 6 bases and the J gene lost 4 bases, with 7 bases spanning the gap. This CDR3 is built from 12 residues. Germline CDR1 reads SNHLY; CDR2 reads FYNNEI. Here the CDR3 DNA reads TGTGCCAGCAGAAACACAAATCAGCCCCAGCATTTT. Translation gives CASRNTNQPQHF.